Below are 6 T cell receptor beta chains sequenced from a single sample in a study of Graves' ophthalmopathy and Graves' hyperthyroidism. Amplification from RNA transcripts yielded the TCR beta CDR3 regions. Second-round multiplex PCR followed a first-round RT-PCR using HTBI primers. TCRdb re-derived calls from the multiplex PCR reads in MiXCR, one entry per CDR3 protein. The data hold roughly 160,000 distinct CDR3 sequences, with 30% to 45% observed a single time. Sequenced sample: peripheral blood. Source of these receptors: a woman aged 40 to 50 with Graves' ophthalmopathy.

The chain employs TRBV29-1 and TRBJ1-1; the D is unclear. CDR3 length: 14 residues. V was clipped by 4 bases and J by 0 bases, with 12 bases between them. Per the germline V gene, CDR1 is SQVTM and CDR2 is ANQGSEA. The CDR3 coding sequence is TGCAGCGTTGGACGGCCGTCTATGAACACTGAAGCTTTCTTT. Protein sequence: CSVGRPSMNTEAFF.

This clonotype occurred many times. CDR3 sequence: CSARDQSRVWYEQYF. DNA for the CDR3: TGCAGTGCTAGGGACCAGAGCAGGGTTTGGTACGAGCAGTACTTC. The chain combines TRBV20-1 with TRBJ2-7, with a possible D match to TRBD1 (5 bases). The germline V and J ends were trimmed by 3 bases and 4 bases, with 19 bases remaining between them. Germline CDR1 DFQATT, CDR2 SNEGSKA (reference sequence). CDR3 size: 15 residues.

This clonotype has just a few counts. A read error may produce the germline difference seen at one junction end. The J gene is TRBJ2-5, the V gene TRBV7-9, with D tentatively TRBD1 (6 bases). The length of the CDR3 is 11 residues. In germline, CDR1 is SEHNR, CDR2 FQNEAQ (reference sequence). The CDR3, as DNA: TGTGCCAGCAGCTTTAGACAGGATACACGCTTC. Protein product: CASSFRQDTRF.

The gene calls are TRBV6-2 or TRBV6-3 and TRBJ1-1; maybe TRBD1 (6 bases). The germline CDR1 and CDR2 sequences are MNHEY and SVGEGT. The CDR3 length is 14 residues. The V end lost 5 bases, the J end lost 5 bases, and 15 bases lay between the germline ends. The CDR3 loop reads CASSLFSGATEAFF. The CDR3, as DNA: TGTGCCAGCAGTCTCTTTTCAGGGGCTACTGAAGCTTTCTTT.

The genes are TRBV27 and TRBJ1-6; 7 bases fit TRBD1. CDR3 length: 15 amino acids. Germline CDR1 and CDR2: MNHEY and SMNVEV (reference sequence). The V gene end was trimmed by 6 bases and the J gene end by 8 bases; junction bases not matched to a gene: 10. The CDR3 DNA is TGTGCCAGCAGCCCGGACAGGCCTGGTTATTCACCCCTCCACTTT. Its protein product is CASSPDRPGYSPLHF.

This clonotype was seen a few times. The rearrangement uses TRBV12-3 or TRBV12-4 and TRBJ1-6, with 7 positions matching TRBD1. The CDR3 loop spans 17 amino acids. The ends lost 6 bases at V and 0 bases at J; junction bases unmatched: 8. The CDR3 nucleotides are TGTGCCAGCAGATGGGACAGCCCAAGCTCCTATAATTCACCCCTCCACTTT. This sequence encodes CASRWDSPSSYNSPLHF.